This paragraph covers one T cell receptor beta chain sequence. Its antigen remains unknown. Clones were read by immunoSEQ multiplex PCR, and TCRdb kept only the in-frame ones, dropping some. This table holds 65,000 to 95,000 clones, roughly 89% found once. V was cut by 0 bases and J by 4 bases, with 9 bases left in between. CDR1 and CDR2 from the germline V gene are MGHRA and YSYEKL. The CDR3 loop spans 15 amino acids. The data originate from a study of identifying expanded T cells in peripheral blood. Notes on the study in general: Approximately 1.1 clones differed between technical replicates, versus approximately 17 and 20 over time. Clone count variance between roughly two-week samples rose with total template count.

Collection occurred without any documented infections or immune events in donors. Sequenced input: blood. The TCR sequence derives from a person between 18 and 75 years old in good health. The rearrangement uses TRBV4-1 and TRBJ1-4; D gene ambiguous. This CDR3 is CASSQEEQNNEKLFF. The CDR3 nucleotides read TGCGCCAGCAGCCAAGAGGAACAGAATAATGAAAAACTGTTTTTT.